A single sample is the source of the 29 T cell receptor beta chains below, sequenced in a study of human T cells and chemical hapten exposure. Via MiXCR, TCRdb re-called the RACE reads, giving one row per CDR3 protein. The table records over 35,000 distinct CDR3 sequences, 8% to 9% of them present only once. Sample time point: patch test 2, 6 weeks after DPC sensitization. The treatment: therapeutic diphenylcyclopropenone sensitization with weekly scalp DPC. The source was whole blood, collected in connection with sensitization to the hapten diphenylcyclopropenone (DPC). The receptor set was obtained from a middle-aged woman with alopecia areata. Some clones in this sample may be carry-over from other donors' samples.

This clonotype has more than one count but fewer than ten. The rearrangement uses TRBV11-1 and TRBJ2-1; D possibly corresponds to TRBD2 (5 bases). Germline loops: CDR1 SGHAT, CDR2 FQDESV (reference sequence). V lost 5 bases, J lost 7 bases, and 12 bases lay in between. This CDR3 region has 13 residues. CDR3 DNA: TGTGCCAGCAGCATGACTATGTCAAATGAGCAGTTCTTC. Translated, it gives CASSMTMSNEQFF.

This clonotype was detected ten times or more. For the CDR3, the DNA is TGCAGCGGCGCTTTGGGGGGCGGGGAGCTGTTTTTT. Amino acids: CSGALGGGELFF. The genes are TRBV29-1 and TRBJ2-2; a weak D match, TRBD2 (6 bases). V lost 7 bases to trimming and J lost 7 bases, with 13 bases between them. The V gene's germline CDR1 is SQVTM and CDR2 ANQGSEA. This CDR3 has 12 residues.

In its sample, this clonotype was seen many times. The rearrangement links TRBV4-1 to TRBJ1-6; weak D call: TRBD1 (6 bases). The CDR3 contains 16 residues. Germline V CDR1 and CDR2: MGHRA, YSYEKL. V lost 3 bases, J lost 5 bases, and 14 bases lay in between. Here the CDR3 reads CASSQADRLDNSPLHF. CDR3 bases: TGCGCCAGCAGCCAGGCAGACAGGCTGGATAATTCACCCCTCCACTTT.

Many counts were recorded for this clonotype. V is TRBV7-3 and J is TRBJ2-3, with D possibly TRBD1 on 6 matching bases. V gave up 5 bases and J gave up 0 bases, with 12 bases separating them. The germline V gene has CDR1 SGHTA and CDR2 FQGTGA. CDR3 length: 15 amino acids. The CDR3 sequence: CASSIDRLSTDTQYF. The CDR3 DNA sequence: TGTGCCAGCAGCATAGACAGGTTAAGCACAGATACGCAGTATTTT.

This clonotype has a count of ten or more. The chain employs TRBV20-1 and TRBJ1-6; the D gene is possibly TRBD1 (6 bases). Between the trimmed V and J ends, which lost 3 bases and 9 bases, there was a span of 9 bases. The CDR3 spans 12 residues. Germline V gene lookup returns CDR1 DFQATT and CDR2 SNEGSKA (reference sequence). The CDR3 nucleotides read TGCAGTGCTAGTCGCAGGGGTTCACCCCTCCACTTT. Translating gives CSASRRGSPLHF.

This clonotype appeared many times. V usage is TRBV18 and J usage is TRBJ2-5; no definite D call. Germline V gene lookup returns CDR1 KGHSH and CDR2 LQKENI. The ends were cut back, 3 bases at V and 4 bases at J, with 6 bases in the middle. The CDR3 totals 12 residues. The CDR3 DNA sequence: TGTGCCAGCTCACCCGTCGCAGAGACCCAGTACTTC. Amino acid sequence: CASSPVAETQYF.

This clonotype has just a few counts. The gene calls are TRBV7-2 and TRBJ2-1, with 8 bases matching TRBD2. CDR1 is SGHTA, CDR2 FQGNSA, per germline. The junction had 6 bases not matched to a gene; V was cut back by 0 bases and J by 8 bases. The CDR3 consists of 15 residues. The CDR3 reads CASSLAGTSGDEQFF. CDR3 in DNA: TGTGCCAGCAGCTTAGCCGGGACTAGTGGAGATGAGCAGTTCTTC.

This clonotype has a count of ten or more. This chain uses TRBV2 with TRBJ2-7, with D perhaps matching TRBD1 or TRBD2 (5 bases each). CDR1 and CDR2 (germline): SNHLY, FYNNEI. The CDR3 runs to 13 residues. Trimming left V 6 bases short and J 4 bases short, with 13 bases between. The CDR3 DNA sequence: TGTGCCAGCAGGGGTGGGGACGGGTACGAGCAGTACTTC. Its translation: CASRGGDGYEQYF.

This clonotype has a single count. J is TRBJ2-7 and V is TRBV5-1; D call uncertain. Per the germline V gene, CDR1 is SGHRS and CDR2 is YFSETQ. The V and J ends lost 4 bases and 2 bases respectively, with 7 bases between them. The CDR3 is 12 residues long. CDR3 protein: CASSLTTYEQYF. The CDR3 bases are TGCGCCAGCAGCCTGACAACCTACGAGCAGTACTTC.

This clonotype was detected ten times or more. Here the CDR3 reads CASRSRGGLGIGDTQYF. CDR3 in DNA: TGTGCCAGCAGATCTCGAGGAGGGTTGGGGATAGGGGATACGCAGTATTTT. The chain uses TRBV28 and TRBJ2-3; weak D call: TRBD2 (6 bases). From germline, CDR1 is MDHEN and CDR2 SYDVKM. The CDR3 loop spans 17 amino acids. The V gene lost 6 bases and the J gene lost 6 bases, with 25 bases spanning the gap. Looking up the rest from reference TRBV28 and TRBJ2-3 gives the full variable domain: DVKVTQSSRYLVKRTGEKVFLECVQDMDHENMFWYRQDPGLGLRLIYFSYDVKMKEKGDIPEGYSVSREKKERFSLILESASTNQTSMYLCASRSRGGLGIGDTQYFGPGTRLTVL.

The gene calls are TRBV28 and TRBJ1-1, with TRBD1 identical over 8 bases. The germline V gene encodes CDR1 MDHEN and CDR2 SYDVKM. CDR3 length: 15 residues. After removal of 5 bases from V and 3 bases from J, the junction contained 8 bases not matched to a gene. The CDR3 coding sequence is TGTGCCAGCAGTGAAACCAGGGGGCCTTACACTGAAGCTTTCTTT. This encodes CASSETRGPYTEAFF.

This clonotype showed up just a few times. V usage is TRBV6-1 and J usage is TRBJ1-1, with D uncertain. V shed 7 bases and J shed 0 bases, with 9 bases lying between them. CDR1 is MNHNS, CDR2 SASEGT, per germline. This CDR3 spans 13 amino acids. The DNA of the CDR3 is TGTGCCAGCACCGACCCCTTGAACACTGAAGCTTTCTTT. Protein sequence: CASTDPLNTEAFF.

A few counts support this clonotype. The chain employs TRBV29-1 and TRBJ2-7; 7 nucleotides line up with TRBD1. CDR3 length: 14 residues. Germline-derived CDR1 and CDR2 are SQVTM and ANQGSEA. The trim removed 6 bases at V and 1 base at J, leaving 9 bases unmatched. Written as DNA, the CDR3 is TGCAGCGTCCGCTCGGACAGGCGATCCTACGAGCAGTACTTC. Protein: CSVRSDRRSYEQYF.

This clonotype occurred a few times. The chain has TRBV7-9 and TRBJ1-5; no reliable D call. In germline, CDR1 is SEHNR, CDR2 FQNEAQ (reference sequence). The ends were cut back, 5 bases at V and 4 bases at J, with 12 bases in the middle. This CDR3 has 14 residues. The CDR3 sequence: CASSQRGGNQPQHF. In nucleotides, the CDR3 is TGTGCCAGCAGCCAGCGGGGTGGGAATCAGCCCCAGCATTTT.

The chain recombines TRBV5-1 with TRBJ2-7; D perhaps matches TRBD1 (6 bases). The CDR3 is 15 amino acids. Germline values: CDR1 SGHRS, CDR2 YFSETQ. V gave up 4 bases and J gave up 1 base, with 15 bases separating them. The CDR3 loop is CASSPDSARSYEQYF. As DNA, the CDR3 is TGCGCCAGCAGCCCGGACAGTGCTCGATCCTACGAGCAGTACTTC.

This clonotype was seen many times. The chain combines TRBV14 with TRBJ1-1, with D possibly TRBD1 on 6 matching bases. V lost 4 bases to trimming and J lost 1 base, with 13 bases between them. Germline CDR1 SGHDN, CDR2 FVKESK. The CDR3 spans 15 residues. CDR3 protein: CASSPTGHTNTEAFF. CDR3 DNA sequence: TGTGCCAGCAGCCCAACGGGACACACGAACACTGAAGCTTTCTTT.

In its sample, this clonotype was seen many times. The CDR3 bases are TGTGCCAGCTCACCTGAGCAGGGGAATGAGCAGTTCTTC. Residues: CASSPEQGNEQFF. The V call is TRBV18, the J call TRBJ2-1; D perhaps matches TRBD1 (6 bases). Trimming pared 3 bases from V and 7 bases from J, leaving 10 bases between. The CDR3 runs 13 residues. Germline loops: CDR1 KGHSH, CDR2 LQKENI.

This clonotype has a count of ten or more. The J gene is TRBJ2-4, the V gene TRBV6-1; the D is unclear. V was trimmed by 7 bases and J by 0 bases, leaving 19 bases between them. Germline V gene data show CDR1 as MNHNS and CDR2 as SASEGT. The CDR3 consists of 17 residues. The CDR3 spells CASTGITLNVAKNIQYF. For the CDR3, the DNA is TGTGCCAGCACTGGTATTACCCTAAATGTAGCCAAAAACATTCAGTACTTC.

This clonotype has ten or more counts. V and J are TRBV2 and TRBJ1-4, with D unresolved. V was pared by 0 bases and J by 11 bases, with 10 bases between. Germline V gene sequence: CDR1 SNHLY, CDR2 FYNNEI. The CDR3 has 13 amino acids. CDR3 DNA sequence: TGTGCCAGCAGTGAAGCCCGGACGTGGAAACTGTTTTTT. Residues: CASSEARTWKLFF.

This clonotype showed up many times. V gene TRBV4-3 combines with J gene TRBJ1-5, with 8 bases fitting TRBD1. This CDR3 is built from 16 residues. The V segment lost 0 bases and the J segment 6 bases; nucleotides outside the gene matches: 7. The germline gives CDR1 LGHNA, CDR2 YSLEER. The CDR3 DNA reads as TGCGCCAGCAGCCAAGATTCTCTAACAGGGGGTCAGCCCCAGCATTTT. It specifies CASSQDSLTGGQPQHF.

There are many counts of this clonotype. V is TRBV24-1 and J is TRBJ2-2; weak D call: TRBD2 (5 bases). Between the trimmed V and J ends, which lost 4 bases and 4 bases, there was a span of 9 bases. Germline lookup yields CDR1 KGHDR and CDR2 SFDVKD. The CDR3 runs to 14 residues. As DNA, the CDR3 is TGTGCCACCAGTGAACATCGGGGCACCGGGGAGCTGTTTTTT. It yields the protein CATSEHRGTGELFF.

Many counts were recorded for this clonotype. J is TRBJ1-5 and V is TRBV20-1, with D unresolved. Germline values: CDR1 DFQATT, CDR2 SNEGSKA (reference sequence). Trimming left V 3 bases short and J 2 bases short, with 14 bases between. The CDR3 covers 15 residues. CDR3 amino acids: CSASNPGVGNQPQHF. The DNA for the CDR3 is TGCAGTGCTAGTAATCCCGGGGTAGGCAATCAGCCCCAGCATTTT.

This clonotype was recorded many times. Here the CDR3 reads CAWSVGTVSEAFF. In DNA form, the CDR3 reads TGTGCCTGGAGTGTCGGGACAGTCTCTGAAGCTTTCTTT. The chain recombines TRBV30 with TRBJ1-1; 7 bases match TRBD1. J was trimmed by 6 bases and V by 0 bases; bases with no gene match: 4. CDR3 length: 13 residues. From germline, CDR1 is GTSNPN and CDR2 SVGIG (reference sequence).

This chain links TRBV5-1 with TRBJ1-4; D is ambiguous. Germline CDR1 reads SGHRS; CDR2 reads YFSETQ. This CDR3 contains 14 residues. V gave up 1 base and J gave up 0 bases, with 4 bases separating them. In DNA form, the CDR3 reads TGCGCCAGCAGCTTGCAGCCAACTAATGAAAAACTGTTTTTT. This encodes CASSLQPTNEKLFF.

The J gene is TRBJ2-7, the V gene TRBV20-1; a possible D gene is TRBD1 (6 bases). This CDR3 comprises 12 residues. Trimming removed 3 bases from V and 2 bases from J, with 8 bases in between. The germline CDR1 and CDR2 sequences are DFQATT and SNEGSKA (reference sequence). The CDR3 DNA sequence: TGCAGTGCTAGCCGGGACACCTACGAGCAGTACTTC. It yields the protein CSASRDTYEQYF.

This clonotype was recorded a few times. This chain uses TRBV27 with TRBJ1-3, with D maybe TRBD1 (5 bases). The V gene lost 5 bases and the J gene lost 4 bases, with 15 bases spanning the gap. The CDR3 consists of 15 residues. Germline V gene data show CDR1 as MNHEY and CDR2 as SMNVEV (reference sequence). CDR3 DNA sequence: TGTGCCAGCAGTCCCTGGGGGAAGGGCGGAAACACCATATATTTT. Protein: CASSPWGKGGNTIYF.

In the case of this clonotype: This may stem from a read error, because a much larger clone lies one nucleotide away. The CDR3 loop is CVSSRTPQGASGYTF. The CDR3 coding sequence is TGTGTCAGCAGCCGAACCCCCCAGGGGGCCTCCGGCTACACCTTC. The rearrangement links TRBV7-3 to TRBJ1-2; 8 bases align to TRBD1. The CDR3 loop spans 15 amino acids. Germline values: CDR1 SGHTA, CDR2 FQGTGA.

This clonotype was counted at least ten times. The chain links TRBV4-3 to TRBJ2-1; TRBD2 matches 10 bases. Germline V lookup: CDR1 LGHNA, CDR2 YSLEER. This CDR3 is built from 16 residues. Trimming removed 0 bases from V and 4 bases from J; junction bases left unmatched: 3. This chain's CDR3 is CASSQEVTSGYNEQFF. CDR3 nucleotide sequence: TGCGCCAGCAGCCAAGAAGTGACTAGCGGGTACAATGAGCAGTTCTTC.

This clonotype appeared many times. The chain links TRBV11-2 to TRBJ2-3, with D uncertain. This CDR3 spans 14 amino acids. V dropped 3 bases and J dropped 1 base, with 8 bases sitting between them. Germline V gene data show CDR1 as SGHAT and CDR2 as FQNNGV. This CDR3 is CASSFGPGTDTQYF. For the CDR3, the DNA is TGTGCCAGCAGCTTCGGTCCAGGCACAGATACGCAGTATTTT. The full variable domain, completed using reference TRBV11-2 and TRBJ2-3, is EAGVAQSPRYKIIEKRQSVAFWCNPISGHATLYWYQQILGQGPKLLIQFQNNGVVDDSQLPKDRFSAERLKGVDSTLKIQPAKLEDSAVYLCASSFGPGTDTQYFGPGTRLTVL.